This note documents a single T cell receptor beta chain sequence. The clone's antigen remains unknown. No base quality values were provided; no much bigger clone lies one nucleotide off. One collaborating source in Seattle enrolled patients while the patients were actively infected and followed the patients over time throughout the course of disease. The collaborating institutions used their own protocols to collect whole blood in K2EDTA tubes. For TCRbeta analysis, collaborators shipped samples as frozen whole blood, isolated PBMCs, or DNA extracted from either of those sample types. The immunoSEQ Assay, a bias-controlled multiplex PCR, was used to amplify TCRbeta CDR3 regions from genomic DNA. The authors processed their data as follows. The number of nucleated cells in each sample was estimated by amplification of reference gene primers within the assay. To quantify the absolute abundance of each unique TCRbeta CDR3 rearrangement, sequence reads were collapsed and filtered. For each sample, productive Simpson clonality was calculated by taking the square root of Simpson's diversity index across productive rearrangements. The clones in this table, taken by TCRdb from immuneACCESS, are in-frame only. Not every clone is retained; where verified, under half of the shortfall comes from an unresolved V gene, and the cause of the rest is unknown. V and J calls and clone size are given by that table; D and trimming were obtained from the DNA. This sample is represented by 300,000 to 350,000 clones; 80% to 90% of them were singletons. The ten top clones hold approximately 9.3% of the sample.

The source of the sample is a study of blood T cell repertoires in COVID-19 (dated by TCRdb to 2020 to 2021). Concerning the study at large: Samples from collaborators originated in the United States, Italy and Spain and spanned both the acute and convalescent phases of COVID-19. The dataset comprised deeply sampled blood TCRbeta repertoires from subjects exposed to, actively infected with, or recovered from COVID-19. The sample metadata nearly always contained a de-identified subject ID, COVID-19 status, age in years and sex. Where available, HLA class I and class II types were taken from metadata supplied by the sample provider and were not determined by assay-based typing. Samples came from the ongoing ImmuneRACE study (first 160 participants) plus 1,254 subjects from 6 global collaborators. The prospective study material was composed of cDNA or gDNA derived from T cells, B-cell-depleted T cells, or PBMCs. The repertoires were released in a freely available public database meant as a resource for research on the immune response to SARS-CoV-2. Results the study describes overall, beyond this receptor: How much clinical and demographic metadata was included differed by source and by participant, and the metadata was provided uncurated.

CDR1 and CDR2, per the germline V gene (reference sequence), are LNHNV and YYDKDF. V and J are truncated by 0 bases and 8 bases respectively, leaving an intervening sequence of 8 bases. From cysteine to phenylalanine, the CDR3 is 13 amino acids long. Only the CDR3 DNA stays, 39 bases, in frame from base 1. The rearranged segments are TRBV15 and TRBJ2-1, with an unclear D gene assignment. Sequencing was carried out using peripheral blood. The receptor was derived from a man younger than 40 with COVID-19, enrolled during active disease. The CDR3 protein: CATSRDLGYEQFF. The sequenced DNA is TGTGCCACCAGCAGAGACCTCGGGTATGAGCAGTTCTTC. Outside the CDR3, residues come from the reference TRBV15 and TRBJ2-1 proteins, so the full variable domain is: DAMVIQNPRYQVTQFGKPVTLSCSQTLNHNVMYWYQQKSSQAPKLLFHYYDKDFNNEADTPDNFQSRRPNTSFCFLDIRSPGLGDTAMYLCATSRDLGYEQFFGPGTRLTVL.